A selection of T cell receptor beta chains follows, all from one sample in a study of cytomegalovirus exposure and HLA in healthy donors. Produced via immunoSEQ multiplex PCR; TCRdb's table is partial and in-frame only. There are about 190,000 clones in the sample; more than 60% occur only once, and approximately 2% lies in the top ten. The sample was PBMCs. The origin of the receptors is a woman younger than 45 in good health and CMV-seropositive. Each CDR3 is given with its conserved first and last residue. D genes are given only for firm matches. Size is omitted from some rows. Given values are once, few, many or a class for expanded clones.

>TRBV5-1|15|once|NA|TRBJ1-3
TGCGCCAGCAGCCCACTGATGAACTCTGGAAACACCATATATTTT
CASSPLMNSGNTIYF
>TRBV7-9|13|NA|NA|TRBJ2-7
TGTGCCAGCAGCTCGAGACAGTCGTACGAGCAGTACTTC
CASSSRQSYEQYF
>TRBV14|15|once|NA|TRBJ1-4
TGTGCCAGCAGCCAAGGTCTACAGGCTAATGAAAAACTGTTTTTT
CASSQGLQANEKLFF
>TRBV7-9|15|NA|TRBD1|TRBJ2-5
TGTGCCAGCAGCCCAGGACAGGCCCCCCAAGAGACCCAGTACTTC
CASSPGQAPQETQYF
>TRBV19|15|few|NA|TRBJ2-3
TGTGCCAGTAGCCGATCAGGGATGAGCACAGATACGCAGTATTTT
CASSRSGMSTDTQYF
>TRBV7-3|15|NA|TRBD2|TRBJ2-3
TGTGCCAGCAGCATCCAGCGGGGGCGCACAGATACGCAGTATTTT
CASSIQRGRTDTQYF
>TRBV28|15|NA|TRBD2|TRBJ2-7
TGTGCCAGCAGTCCTAGCGGGGGAAGCTCCTACGAGCAGTACTTC
CASSPSGGSSYEQYF
>TRBV18|13|NA|NA|TRBJ2-7
TGTGCCAGCTCACCACCGAACAGTGACGAGCAGTACTTC
CASSPPNSDEQYF
>TRBV7-9|15|NA|NA|TRBJ1-2
TGTGCCAGCAGCTTATATGCAGATTCTAACTATGGCTACACCTTC
CASSLYADSNYGYTF
>TRBV27|15|NA|TRBD1|TRBJ2-7
TGTGCCAGCAGTCCTCCGGGACAGGGAACCTACGAGCAGTACTTC
CASSPPGQGTYEQYF
>TRBV11-3|13|NA|NA|TRBJ1-1
TGTGCCAGCAGCTTAGATAGGCGGGGCGAAGCTTTCTTT
CASSLDRRGEAFF
>TRBV20-1|11|NA|NA|TRBJ2-5
TGCAGTGCTAGAGACGGGAGTCCCCAGTACTTC
CSARDGSPQYF